Detailed here is one T cell receptor (beta chain). The antigen is undetermined. Unique molecular identifiers were used to barcode this TCRbeta library. TCRdb fed the PCR reads into MiXCR, producing one record per CDR3 protein. The sample has approximately 85,000 distinct CDR3 sequences; roughly a sixth are singletons. These data originate in a study of T-cell reconstitution after alpha-beta-depleted transplantation in children. Whole-study findings and limits: Hyperexpanded clones declined; after one year, newly produced T cells mostly supplied diversity. Several hundred graft clones that had expanded were reportedly the source of alpha-beta T cells about two months after transplant.

CDR1 and CDR2 (germline): DFQATT, SNEGSKA (reference sequence). There are 14 residues in the CDR3. With V trimmed by 5 bases and J by 2 bases, 9 bases remained unmatched. This chain uses TRBV20-1 with TRBJ2-7, with 7 bases that match TRBD2. The specimen was PBMCs, mostly from graft donor cells, collected 180 days after TCRalphabeta/CD19-depleted stem cell transplant. This sequence originates from a male patient under 10 years old who had a stem cell transplant for acute lymphoblastic leukemia, so the T cells may come from the graft donor. The CDR3 spells CSARLPSGTYEQYF. The CDR3 nucleotides read TGCAGTGCTCGTCTGCCTAGCGGCACCTACGAGCAGTACTTC.